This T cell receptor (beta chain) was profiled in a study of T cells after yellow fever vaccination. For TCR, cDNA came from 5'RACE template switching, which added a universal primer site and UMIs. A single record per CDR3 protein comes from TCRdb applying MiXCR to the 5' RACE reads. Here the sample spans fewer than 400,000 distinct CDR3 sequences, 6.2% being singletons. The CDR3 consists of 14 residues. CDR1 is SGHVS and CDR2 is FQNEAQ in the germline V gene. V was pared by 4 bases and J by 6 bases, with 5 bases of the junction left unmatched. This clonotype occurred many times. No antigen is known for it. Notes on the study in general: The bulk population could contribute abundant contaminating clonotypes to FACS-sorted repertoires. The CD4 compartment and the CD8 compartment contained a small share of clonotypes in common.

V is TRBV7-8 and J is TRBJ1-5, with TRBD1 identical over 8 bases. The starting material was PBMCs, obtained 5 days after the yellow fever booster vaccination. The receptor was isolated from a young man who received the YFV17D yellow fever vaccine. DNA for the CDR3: TGTGCCAGCAGCTCAGGGGGCATGAGTCAGCCCCAGCATTTT. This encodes CASSSGGMSQPQHF. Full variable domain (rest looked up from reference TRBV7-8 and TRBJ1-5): GAGVSQSPRYKVAKRGQDVALRCDPISGHVSLFWYQQALGQGPEFLTYFQNEAQLDKSGLPSDRFFAERPEGSVSTLKIQRTQQEDSAVYLCASSSGGMSQPQHFGDGTRLSIL.